The clone carrying this TCR beta chain has a count of ten or more. Its antigen is not known. Additional DNA sequences in this sample encode the identical CDR3. The sample belongs to a study of beta chain features in type 1 diabetes. Whole-study findings and limits: Lower insertion and higher deletion counts appeared at VDJ junctions in type 1 diabetes patients. TCRB CDR3 length was moderately but significantly reduced in all four CD4+ subsets of Type 1 diabetes patients.

It was one heparinised blood draw, averaging around 120 mL, that each donor gave. Isolation of CD4+ naive, central memory, regulatory and stem cell-like memory cells was achieved by sorting via CD45RO/CCR7/CD25/CD127/CD95/CD27. Sequencing targeted expressed TCRB transcripts, as all isolated RNA had been reverse transcribed. Using immunoSEQ multiplex PCR, the repertoire was profiled, and TCRdb retains in-frame clones only, with some absent. The data show about 140,000 clones, 8.5% to 12% seen once. Sequenced input: naive CD4+ T cells from blood. The sequence was collected from a man younger than 35 in good health.

CDR3 DNA: TGCAGCGTTGAAGGACAGGGATACGAGCAGTACTTC. Its protein is CSVEGQGYEQYF. This sequence joins TRBV29-1 and TRBJ2-7, with 7 bases lining up with TRBD1. CDR1 and CDR2 from the germline V gene are SQVTM and ANQGSEA. There are 12 residues in the CDR3. V gave up 1 base and J gave up 4 bases; unmatched junction bases: 1.